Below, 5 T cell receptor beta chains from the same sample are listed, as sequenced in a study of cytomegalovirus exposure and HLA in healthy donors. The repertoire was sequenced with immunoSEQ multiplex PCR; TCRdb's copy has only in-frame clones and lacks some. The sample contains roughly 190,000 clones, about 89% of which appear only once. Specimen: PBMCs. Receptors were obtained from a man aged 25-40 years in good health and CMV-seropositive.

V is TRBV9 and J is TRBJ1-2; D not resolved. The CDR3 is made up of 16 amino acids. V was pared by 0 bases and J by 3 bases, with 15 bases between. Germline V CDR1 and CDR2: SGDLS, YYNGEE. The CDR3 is CASSVEAVEQYYGYTF. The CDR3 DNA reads TGTGCCAGCAGCGTAGAGGCAGTGGAGCAGTACTATGGCTACACCTTC.

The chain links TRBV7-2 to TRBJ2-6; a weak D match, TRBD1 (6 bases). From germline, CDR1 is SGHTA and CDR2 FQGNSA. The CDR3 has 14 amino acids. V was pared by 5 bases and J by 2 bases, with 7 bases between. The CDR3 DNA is TGTGCCAGCAGCCGGGACACTGGGGCCAACGTCCTGACTTTC. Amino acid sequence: CASSRDTGANVLTF.

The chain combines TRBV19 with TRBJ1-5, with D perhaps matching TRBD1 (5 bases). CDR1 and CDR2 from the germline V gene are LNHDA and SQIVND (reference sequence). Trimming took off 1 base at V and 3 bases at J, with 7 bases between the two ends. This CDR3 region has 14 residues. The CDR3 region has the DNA TGTGCCAGTAGTATAGCACAGGACAATCAGCCCCAGCATTTT. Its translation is CASSIAQDNQPQHF.

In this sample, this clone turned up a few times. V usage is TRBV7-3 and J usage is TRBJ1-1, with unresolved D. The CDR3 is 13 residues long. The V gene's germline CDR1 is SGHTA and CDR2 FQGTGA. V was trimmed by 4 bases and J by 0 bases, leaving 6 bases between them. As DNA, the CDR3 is TGTGCCAGCAGCTCCTCAGTGAACACTGAAGCTTTCTTT. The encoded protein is CASSSSVNTEAFF.

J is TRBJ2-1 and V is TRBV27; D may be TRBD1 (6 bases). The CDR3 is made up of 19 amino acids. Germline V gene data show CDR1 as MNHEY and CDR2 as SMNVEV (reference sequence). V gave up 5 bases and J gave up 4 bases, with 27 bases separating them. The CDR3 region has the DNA TGTGCCAGCAGTCCCACACGGGCAGGGGCCCTCGCTGGGTACAATGAGCAGTTCTTC. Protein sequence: CASSPTRAGALAGYNEQFF.